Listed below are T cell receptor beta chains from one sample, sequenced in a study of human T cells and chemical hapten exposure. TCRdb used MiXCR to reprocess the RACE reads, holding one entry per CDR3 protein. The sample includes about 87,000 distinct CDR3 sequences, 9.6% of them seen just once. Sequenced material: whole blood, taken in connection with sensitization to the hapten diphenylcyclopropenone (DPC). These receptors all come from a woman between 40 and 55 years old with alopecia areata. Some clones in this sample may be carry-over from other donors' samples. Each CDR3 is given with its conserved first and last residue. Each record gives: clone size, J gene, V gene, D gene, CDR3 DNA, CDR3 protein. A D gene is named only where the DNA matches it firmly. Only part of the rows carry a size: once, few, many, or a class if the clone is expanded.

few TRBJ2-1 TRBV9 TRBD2 TGTGCCAGCAGCGTTAATAGCGGGGGGGCCAGAAGCTCCTACAATGAGCAGTTCTTC CASSVNSGGARSSYNEQFF
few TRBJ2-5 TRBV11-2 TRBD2 TGTGCCAGCAGCTTAGGGACTAGCGGGGCCCAAGAGACCCAGTACTTC CASSLGTSGAQETQYF
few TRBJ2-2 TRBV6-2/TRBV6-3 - TGTGCCAGCAGTTATGGGCTGGCCACCGGGGAGCTGTTTTTT CASSYGLATGELFF
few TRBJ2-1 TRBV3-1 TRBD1 TGTGCCAGCAGTCAGGGACAGGTTTCAAGGGGGCAGTTCTTC CASSQGQVSRGQFF
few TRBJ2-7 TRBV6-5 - TGTGCCAGCAGTTACGCCCGGGCAGTCCCATTGGACTACGAGCAGTACTTC CASSYARAVPLDYEQYF
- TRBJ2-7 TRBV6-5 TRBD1 TGTGCCAGCAGTCGTCCGGGACAGAGCTCCTACGAGCAGTACTTC CASSRPGQSSYEQYF
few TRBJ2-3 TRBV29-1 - TGCAGCGTTGTGCGCGGAGGTTTGGATACGCAGTATTTT CSVVRGGLDTQYF
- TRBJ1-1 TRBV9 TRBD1 TGTGCCAGCTCCAGGGGGCAAGCTGAAGCTTTCTTT CASSRGQAEAFF
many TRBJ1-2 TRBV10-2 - TGCGCCAGCAGTTCCCTGACTCCTAACTATGGCTACACCTTC CASSSLTPNYGYTF
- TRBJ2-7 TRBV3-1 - TGTGCCAGCAGCCAAGAAGGACCCTACGAGCAGTACTTC CASSQEGPYEQYF
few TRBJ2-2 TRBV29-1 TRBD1 TGCAGCGTGGACAGGGGTGGCACCGGGGAGCTGTTTTTT CSVDRGGTGELFF
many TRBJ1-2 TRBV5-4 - TGTGCCAGCAGCCTAGAGAGTCTCCATGGCTACACCTTC CASSLESLHGYTF
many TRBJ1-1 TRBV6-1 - TGTGCCAGCAGATGGGACGGGAACACTGAAGCTTTCTTT CASRWDGNTEAFF
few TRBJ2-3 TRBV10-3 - TGTGCCATCAGTCCGGCCGTAGAGGTACGGACGCAGTATTTT CAISPAVEVRTQYF
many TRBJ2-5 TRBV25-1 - TGTGCCAGCAGTGAACCCGTAGTAGCCGAGACCCAGTACTTC CASSEPVVAETQYF
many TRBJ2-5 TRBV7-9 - TGTGCCAGCAGCTTAGATTTGAGGGTTCAGACCCAGTACTTC CASSLDLRVQTQYF
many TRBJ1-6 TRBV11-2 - TGTGCCAGCAGCTTAGGGTTATATAATTCACCCCTCCACTTT CASSLGLYNSPLHF
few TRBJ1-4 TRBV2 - TGTGCCAGCAGTGATTCCGGATCTAATGAAAAACTGTTTTTT CASSDSGSNEKLFF
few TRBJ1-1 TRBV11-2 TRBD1 TGTGCCAGCAGCTTAGGTCGCCGGGACAGGGCCACTGAAGCTTTCTTT CASSLGRRDRATEAFF
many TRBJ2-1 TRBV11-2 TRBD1 TGTGCCAGCAGCCACCCGACAGGGGGCTCCTACAATGAGCAGTTCTTC CASSHPTGGSYNEQFF
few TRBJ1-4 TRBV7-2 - TGTGCCAGCAGCTCCCAGGGGGAAAAACTGTTTTTT CASSSQGEKLFF
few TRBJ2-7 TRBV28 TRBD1 TGTGCCAGCAGTGGACAGGGAAGCTCCTACGAGCAGTACTTC CASSGQGSSYEQYF
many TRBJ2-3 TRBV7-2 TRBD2 TGTGCCAGCAGCAGGGACCTAGCGGGGGCCGTGACAGATACGCAGTATTTT CASSRDLAGAVTDTQYF
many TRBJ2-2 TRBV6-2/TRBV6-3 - TGTGCCAGCAGTCATCTAGCGCCCGGGGAGCTGTTTTTT CASSHLAPGELFF
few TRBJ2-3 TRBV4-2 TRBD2 TGTGCCAGCAGCCAAGGTCCTAGCGGGGGAGGGACAGATACGCAGTATTTT CASSQGPSGGGTDTQYF
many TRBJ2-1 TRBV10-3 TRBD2 TGTGCCATCAGTGACGCGGTAGCGGGGGCTCGGGAGTTCTTC CAISDAVAGAREFF
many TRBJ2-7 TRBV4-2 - TGTGCCAGCAGCCAAGAAAACCACTCCTACGAGCAGTACTTC CASSQENHSYEQYF
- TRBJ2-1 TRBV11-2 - TGTGCCAGCAGCCGACCAGGGTACGGTGAGCAGTTCTTC CASSRPGYGEQFF
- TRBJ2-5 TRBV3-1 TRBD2 TGTGCCAGCAGCCAAGGAGGGACTAGCGGGGCAGAGACCCAGTACTTC CASSQGGTSGAETQYF
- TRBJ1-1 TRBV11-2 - TGTGCCAGCAGCTTCCCCGGGGGGGGGCGAGGGTATTCTCCTGAAGCTTTCTTT CASSFPGGGRGYSPEAFF
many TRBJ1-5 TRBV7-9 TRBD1 TGTGCCAGCAGCGACAGGGGAGCGGGCAATCAGCCCCAGCATTTT CASSDRGAGNQPQHF
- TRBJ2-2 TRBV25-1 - TGTGCCAGCAGTGACAGACTACAGGGCCAGGGCACCGGGGAGCTGTTTTTT CASSDRLQGQGTGELFF
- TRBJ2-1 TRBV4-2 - TGTGCCAGCAGCCAAGATCAGGACTACTCCTACAATGAGCAGTTCTTC CASSQDQDYSYNEQFF
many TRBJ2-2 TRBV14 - TGTGCCAGCAGCCAAGTGGGCGGACAGACCGGGGAGCTGTTTTTT CASSQVGGQTGELFF
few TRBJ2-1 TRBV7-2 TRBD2 TGTGCCAGCAGCCTTAAATCGGGACTAGCGGGGGTGGATGAGCAGTTCTTC CASSLKSGLAGVDEQFF
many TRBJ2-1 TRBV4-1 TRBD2 TGCGCCAGCAGCCTTGGGACTAGCGGGGGACTTGAGCAGTTCTTC CASSLGTSGGLEQFF
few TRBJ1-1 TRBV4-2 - TGTGCCAGCAGCAGACACCGCGCAGGGAGACGGAACACTGAAGCTTTCTTT CASSRHRAGRRNTEAFF